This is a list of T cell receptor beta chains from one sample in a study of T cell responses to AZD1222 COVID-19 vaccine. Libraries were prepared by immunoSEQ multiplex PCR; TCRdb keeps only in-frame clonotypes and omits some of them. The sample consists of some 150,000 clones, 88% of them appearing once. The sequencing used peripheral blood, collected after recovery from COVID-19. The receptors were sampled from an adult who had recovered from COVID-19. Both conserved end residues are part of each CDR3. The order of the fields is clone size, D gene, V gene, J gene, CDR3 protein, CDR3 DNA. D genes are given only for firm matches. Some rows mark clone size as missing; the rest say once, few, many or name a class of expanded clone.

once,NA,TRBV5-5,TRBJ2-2,CASSWGSTNTGELFF,TGTGCCAGCAGCTGGGGCAGTACAAACACCGGGGAGCTGTTTTTT
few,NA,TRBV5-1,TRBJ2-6,CASSLELGSGANVLTF,TGCGCCAGCAGCTTAGAATTGGGGTCCGGGGCCAACGTCCTGACTTTC
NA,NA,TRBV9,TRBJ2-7,CASSVGTEASYEQYF,TGTGCCAGCAGCGTCGGGACCGAAGCCTCCTACGAGCAGTACTTC
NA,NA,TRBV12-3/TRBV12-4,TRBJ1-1,CATRQGLNTEAFF,TGTGCCACCCGGCAGGGATTGAACACTGAAGCTTTCTTT
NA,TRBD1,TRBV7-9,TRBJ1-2,CASSFDRGPVYGYTF,TGTGCCAGCAGCTTCGACAGGGGGCCTGTCTATGGCTACACCTTC
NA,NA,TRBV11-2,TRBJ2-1,CASSFDGVGNEQFF,TGTGCCAGCAGCTTTGACGGGGTAGGGAATGAGCAGTTCTTC
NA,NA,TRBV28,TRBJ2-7,CASSLSNRAAYEQYF,TGTGCCAGCAGTTTATCAAACAGGGCGGCCTACGAGCAGTACTTC
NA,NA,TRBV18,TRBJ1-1,CASSPTAGGLDTEAFF,TGTGCCAGCTCACCGACAGCCGGGGGTTTGGACACTGAAGCTTTCTTT
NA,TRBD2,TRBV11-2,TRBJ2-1,CASSLGLAGIYNEQFF,TGTGCCAGCAGCCTCGGACTAGCGGGAATTTACAATGAGCAGTTCTTC
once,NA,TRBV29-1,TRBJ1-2,CSVGSGGYTF,TGCAGCGTGGGATCCGGTGGCTACACCTTC
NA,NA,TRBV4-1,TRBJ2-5,CASSQTFLRITLSQETQYF,TGCGCCAGCAGCCAAACGTTTTTAAGGATAACTCTAAGCCAAGAGACCCAGTACTTC
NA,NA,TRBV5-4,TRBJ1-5,CASSPGLGSGQPQHF,TGTGCCAGCAGCCCGGGATTAGGATCGGGTCAGCCCCAGCATTTT
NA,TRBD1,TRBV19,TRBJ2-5,CASSIAGTGQETQYF,TGTGCCAGTAGTATAGCGGGGACAGGCCAAGAGACCCAGTACTTC
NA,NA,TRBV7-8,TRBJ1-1,CASRSGMNTEAFF,TGTGCCAGCAGATCAGGCATGAACACTGAAGCTTTCTTT
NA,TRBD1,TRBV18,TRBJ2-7,CASSRTGTGGYEQYF,TGTGCCAGCTCCCGAACCGGGACAGGGGGCTACGAGCAGTACTTC
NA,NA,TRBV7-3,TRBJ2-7,CASSLMGGGEQYF,TGTGCCAGCAGCCTCATGGGAGGAGGCGAGCAGTACTTC
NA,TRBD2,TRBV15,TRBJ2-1,CATSRDLGGRVNEQFF,TGTGCCACCAGCAGAGATCTGGGCGGGAGAGTCAATGAGCAGTTCTTC
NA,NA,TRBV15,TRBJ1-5,CATSRVGQPQHF,TGTGCCACCAGCAGAGTAGGTCAGCCCCAGCATTTT
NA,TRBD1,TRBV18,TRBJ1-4,CASSPLGTGNYNEKLFF,TGTGCCAGCTCACCACTGGGGACAGGGAACTATAATGAAAAACTGTTTTTT
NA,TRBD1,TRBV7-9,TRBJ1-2,CASSPSPDRGVTNYGYTF,TGTGCCAGCAGCCCATCCCCGGACAGGGGCGTTACTAACTATGGCTACACCTTC
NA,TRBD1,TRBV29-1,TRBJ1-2,CSVRTGSDGYTF,TGCAGCGTTAGGACAGGGAGTGATGGCTACACCTTC
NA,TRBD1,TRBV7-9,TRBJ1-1,CASSLANQGAGEAFF,TGTGCCAGCAGCTTAGCAAACCAGGGGGCGGGTGAAGCTTTCTTT
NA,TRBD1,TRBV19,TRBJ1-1,CASRGRGPDTEAFF,TGTGCCAGTAGGGGGAGGGGGCCGGACACTGAAGCTTTCTTT
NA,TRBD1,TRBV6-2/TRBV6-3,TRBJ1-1,CASSRRQGEILGAFF,TGTGCCAGCAGTCGCCGACAGGGTGAAATTTTAGGAGCTTTCTTT
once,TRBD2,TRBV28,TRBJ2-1,CASKGLAAGNYNEQFF,TGTGCCAGCAAGGGGCTAGCGGCCGGGAACTACAATGAGCAGTTCTTC
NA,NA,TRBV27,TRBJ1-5,CASSRTSNQPQHF,TGTGCCAGCAGTCGGACGAGCAATCAGCCCCAGCATTTT
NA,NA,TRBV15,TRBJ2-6,CATSRGTGANVLTF,TGTGCCACCAGCAGAGGTACTGGGGCCAACGTCCTGACTTTC
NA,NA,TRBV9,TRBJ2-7,CASSGGQGITYEQYF,TGTGCCAGCAGCGGAGGGCAGGGGATAACCTACGAGCAGTACTTC
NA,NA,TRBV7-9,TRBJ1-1,CASSFPRLRSNTEAFF,TGTGCCAGCAGCTTTCCTCGATTAAGAAGTAACACTGAAGCTTTCTTT
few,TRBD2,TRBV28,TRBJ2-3,CASSSGGSTDTQYF,TGTGCCAGCAGTTCGGGGGGTAGCACAGATACGCAGTATTTT
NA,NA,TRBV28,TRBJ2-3,CASSTVIGGGPGDTQYF,TGTGCCAGCAGCACCGTAATAGGGGGAGGGCCTGGAGATACGCAGTATTTT
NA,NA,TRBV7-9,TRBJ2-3,CASSLTRDTQYF,TGTGCCAGCAGCCTGACTCGGGATACGCAGTATTTT
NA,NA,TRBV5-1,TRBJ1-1,CASSFGYRGGRNTEAFF,TGCGCCAGCAGCTTTGGCTACCGCGGGGGTAGGAACACTGAAGCTTTCTTT
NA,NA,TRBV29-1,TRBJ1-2,CSVDTQQINYGYTF,TGCAGCGTTGATACACAGCAAATTAACTATGGCTACACCTTC
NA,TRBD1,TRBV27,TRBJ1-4,CASSAGQGKATNEKLFF,TGTGCCAGCAGCGCGGGACAGGGGAAAGCAACTAATGAAAAACTGTTTTTT
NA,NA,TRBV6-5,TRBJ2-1,CASNLGSGGYNEQFF,TGTGCCAGCAATCTAGGGAGCGGAGGCTACAATGAGCAGTTCTTC
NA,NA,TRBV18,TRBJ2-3,CASSPGGSTRTDTQYF,TGTGCCAGCTCACCAGGGGGATCGACGCGCACAGATACGCAGTATTTT
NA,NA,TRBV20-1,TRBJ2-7,CSPASDYEQYF,TGCAGTCCCGCTAGCGACTACGAGCAGTACTTC
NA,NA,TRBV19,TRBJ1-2,CASSIRGNYGYTF,TGTGCCAGTAGTATTCGGGGTAACTATGGCTACACCTTC
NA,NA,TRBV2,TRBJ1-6,CASSEFGDYNSPLHF,TGTGCCAGCAGTGAATTCGGGGACTATAATTCACCCCTCCACTTT
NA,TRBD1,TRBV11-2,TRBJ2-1,CASSLETGGDEQFF,TGTGCCAGCAGCTTAGAGACAGGGGGCGATGAGCAGTTCTTC
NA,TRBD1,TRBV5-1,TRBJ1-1,CASSSKNRGMGTEAFF,TGCGCCAGCAGCTCCAAAAACAGGGGAATGGGAACTGAAGCTTTCTTT